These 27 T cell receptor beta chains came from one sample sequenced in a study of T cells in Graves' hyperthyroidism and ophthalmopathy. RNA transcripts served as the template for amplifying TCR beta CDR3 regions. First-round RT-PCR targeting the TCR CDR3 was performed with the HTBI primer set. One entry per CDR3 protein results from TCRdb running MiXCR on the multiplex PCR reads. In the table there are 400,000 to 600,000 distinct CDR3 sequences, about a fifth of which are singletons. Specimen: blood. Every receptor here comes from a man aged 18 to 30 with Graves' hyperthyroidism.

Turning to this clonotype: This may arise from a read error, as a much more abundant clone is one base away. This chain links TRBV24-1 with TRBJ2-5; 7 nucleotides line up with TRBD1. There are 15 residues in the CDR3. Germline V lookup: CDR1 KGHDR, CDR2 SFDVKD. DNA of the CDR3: TGTGCCACCAGTGATTTGCTAGGGGGCGTAGAGACCCAGGACTTC. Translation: CATSDLLGGVETQDF.

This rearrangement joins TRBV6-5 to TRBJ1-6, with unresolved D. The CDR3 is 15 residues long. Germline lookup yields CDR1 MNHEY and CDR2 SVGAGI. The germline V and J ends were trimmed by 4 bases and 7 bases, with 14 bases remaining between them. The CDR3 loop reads CASSSLGEGNSPLHF. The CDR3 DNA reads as TGTGCCAGCAGTTCCCTTGGGGAAGGGAATTCACCCCTCCACTTT.

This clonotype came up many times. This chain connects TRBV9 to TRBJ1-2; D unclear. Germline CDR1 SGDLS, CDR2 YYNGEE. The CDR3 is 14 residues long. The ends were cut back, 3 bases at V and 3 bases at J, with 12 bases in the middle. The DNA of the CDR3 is TGTGCCAGCAGCGCGTTTTTACGGGACTATGGCTACACCTTC. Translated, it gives CASSAFLRDYGYTF.

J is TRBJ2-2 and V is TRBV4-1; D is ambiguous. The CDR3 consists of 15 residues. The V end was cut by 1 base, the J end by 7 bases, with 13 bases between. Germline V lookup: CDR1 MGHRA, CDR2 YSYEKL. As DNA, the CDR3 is TGCGCCAGCAGCCAAGGCTTTGGAGCAATCGGGGAGCTGTTTTTT. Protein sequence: CASSQGFGAIGELFF.

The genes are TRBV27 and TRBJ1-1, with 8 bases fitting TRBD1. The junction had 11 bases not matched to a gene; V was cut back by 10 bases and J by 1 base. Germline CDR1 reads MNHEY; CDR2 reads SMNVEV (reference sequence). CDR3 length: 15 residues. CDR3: CATHHQGTGNTEAFF. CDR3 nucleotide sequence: TGTGCCACCCACCACCAGGGGACAGGGAACACTGAAGCTTTCTTT.

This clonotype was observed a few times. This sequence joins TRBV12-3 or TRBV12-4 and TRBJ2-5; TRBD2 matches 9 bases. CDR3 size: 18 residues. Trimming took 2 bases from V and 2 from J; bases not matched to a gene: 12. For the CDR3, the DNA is TGTGCCAGCAGTTTATCCAGGCCTAGCGGGAACGCGCAAGAGACCCAGTACTTC. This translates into CASSLSRPSGNAQETQYF.

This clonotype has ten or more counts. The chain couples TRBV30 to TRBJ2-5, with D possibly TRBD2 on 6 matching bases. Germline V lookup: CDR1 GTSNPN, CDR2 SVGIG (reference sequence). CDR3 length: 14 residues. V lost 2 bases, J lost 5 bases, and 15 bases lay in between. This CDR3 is CAWSFGGEEETQYF. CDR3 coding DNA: TGTGCCTGGAGTTTCGGGGGTGAAGAGGAGACCCAGTACTTC.

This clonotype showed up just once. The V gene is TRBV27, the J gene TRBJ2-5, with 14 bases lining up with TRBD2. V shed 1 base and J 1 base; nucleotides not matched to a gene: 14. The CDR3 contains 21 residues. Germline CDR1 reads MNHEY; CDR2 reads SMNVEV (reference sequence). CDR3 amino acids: CASSLYAPSGLAGVTQETQYF. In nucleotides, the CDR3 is TGTGCCAGCAGTTTATATGCACCCTCGGGACTAGCGGGGGTAACCCAAGAGACCCAGTACTTC.

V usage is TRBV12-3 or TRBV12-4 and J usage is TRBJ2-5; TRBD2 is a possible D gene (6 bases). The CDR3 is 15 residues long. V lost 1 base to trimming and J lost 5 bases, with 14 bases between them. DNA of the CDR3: TGTGCCAGCAGTTTAGGGCTTCGGGGAGGCGAGACCCAGTACTTC. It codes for CASSLGLRGGETQYF.

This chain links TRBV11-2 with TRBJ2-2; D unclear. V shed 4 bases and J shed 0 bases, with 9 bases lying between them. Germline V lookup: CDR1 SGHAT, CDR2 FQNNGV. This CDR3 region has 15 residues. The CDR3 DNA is TGTGCCAGCAGCTCCCTGGCGGCGAACACCGGGGAGCTGTTTTTT. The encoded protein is CASSSLAANTGELFF.

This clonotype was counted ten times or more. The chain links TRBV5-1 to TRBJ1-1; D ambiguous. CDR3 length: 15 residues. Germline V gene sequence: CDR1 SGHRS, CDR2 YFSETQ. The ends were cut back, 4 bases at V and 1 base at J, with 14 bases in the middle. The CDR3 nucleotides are TGCGCCAGCAGCCGAGACTGGCGGCAGAACACTGAAGCTTTCTTT. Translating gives CASSRDWRQNTEAFF.

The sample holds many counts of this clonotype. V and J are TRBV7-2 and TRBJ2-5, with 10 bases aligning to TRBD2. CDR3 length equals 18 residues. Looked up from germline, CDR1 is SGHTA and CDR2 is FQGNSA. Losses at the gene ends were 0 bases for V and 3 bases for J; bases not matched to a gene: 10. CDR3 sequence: CASSLAGLSGGAEETQYF. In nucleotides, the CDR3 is TGTGCCAGCAGCTTAGCTGGACTAAGCGGGGGGGCGGAAGAGACCCAGTACTTC.

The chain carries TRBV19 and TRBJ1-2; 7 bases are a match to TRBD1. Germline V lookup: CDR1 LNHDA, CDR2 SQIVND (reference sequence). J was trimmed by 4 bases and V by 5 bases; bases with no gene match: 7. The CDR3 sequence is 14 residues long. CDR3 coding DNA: TGTGCCAGTAGTGAGGGACAGACGGGCTATGGCTACACCTTC. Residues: CASSEGQTGYGYTF.

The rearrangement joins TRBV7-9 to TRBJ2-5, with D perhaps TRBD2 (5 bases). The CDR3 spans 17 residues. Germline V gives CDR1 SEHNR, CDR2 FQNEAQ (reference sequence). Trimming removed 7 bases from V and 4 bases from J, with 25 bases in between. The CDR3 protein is CASTLRGYPPRGETQYF. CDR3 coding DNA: TGTGCCAGCACCCTCCGGGGTTATCCGCCCCGAGGAGAGACCCAGTACTTC. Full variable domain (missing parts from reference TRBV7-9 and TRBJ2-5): DTGVSQNPRHKITKRGQNVTFRCDPISEHNRLYWYRQTLGQGPEFLTYFQNEAQLEKSRLLSDRFSAERPKGSFSTLEIQRTEQGDSAMYLCASTLRGYPPRGETQYFGPGTRLLVL.

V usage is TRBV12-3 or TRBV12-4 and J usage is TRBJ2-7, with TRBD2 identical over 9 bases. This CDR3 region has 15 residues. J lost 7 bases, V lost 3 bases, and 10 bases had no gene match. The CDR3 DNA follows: TGTGCCAGCAGTTTCTCATTAGCGGGAGATGTTGAGCAGTACTTC. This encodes CASSFSLAGDVEQYF.

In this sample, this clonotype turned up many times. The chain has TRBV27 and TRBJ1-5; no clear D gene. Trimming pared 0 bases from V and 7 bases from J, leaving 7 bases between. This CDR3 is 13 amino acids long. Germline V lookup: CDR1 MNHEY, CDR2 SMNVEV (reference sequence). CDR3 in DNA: TGTGCCAGCAGTTTATCGTTCACCCAGCCCCAGCATTTT. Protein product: CASSLSFTQPQHF.

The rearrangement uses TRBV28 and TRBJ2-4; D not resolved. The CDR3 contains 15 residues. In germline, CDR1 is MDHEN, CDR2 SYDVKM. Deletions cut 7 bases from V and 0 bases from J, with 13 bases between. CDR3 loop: CASTRSVLAKNIQYF. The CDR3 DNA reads TGTGCCAGCACTCGATCAGTCCTAGCCAAAAACATTCAGTACTTC. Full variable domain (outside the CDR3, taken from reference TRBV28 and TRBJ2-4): DVKVTQSSRYLVKRTGEKVFLECVQDMDHENMFWYRQDPGLGLRLIYFSYDVKMKEKGDIPEGYSVSREKKERFSLILESASTNQTSMYLCASTRSVLAKNIQYFGAGTRLSVL.

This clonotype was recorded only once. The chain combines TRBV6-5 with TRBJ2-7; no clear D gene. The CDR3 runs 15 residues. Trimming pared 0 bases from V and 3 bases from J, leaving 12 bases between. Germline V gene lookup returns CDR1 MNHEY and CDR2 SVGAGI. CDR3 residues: CASSYSSDGYYEQYF. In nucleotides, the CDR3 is TGTGCCAGCAGTTACTCGAGTGACGGCTACTACGAGCAGTACTTC.

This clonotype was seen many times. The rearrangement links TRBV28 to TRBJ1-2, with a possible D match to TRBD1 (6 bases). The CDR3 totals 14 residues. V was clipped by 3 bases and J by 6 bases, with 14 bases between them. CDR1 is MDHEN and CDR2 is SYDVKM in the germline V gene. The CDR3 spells CASSLSGRGHGYTF. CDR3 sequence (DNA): TGTGCCAGCAGTTTGAGCGGCAGGGGCCATGGCTACACCTTC.

For the CDR3, the DNA is TGTGCCAGTAGTTACCCTCGACAGGGGAATCAGCCCCAGCATTTT. As protein: CASSYPRQGNQPQHF. The gene calls are TRBV19 and TRBJ1-5, with TRBD1 matching over 8 bases. Germline CDR1 is LNHDA and CDR2 is SQIVND (reference sequence). The CDR3 length is 15 residues. V lost 5 bases and J lost 4; bases outside the gene matches: 7.

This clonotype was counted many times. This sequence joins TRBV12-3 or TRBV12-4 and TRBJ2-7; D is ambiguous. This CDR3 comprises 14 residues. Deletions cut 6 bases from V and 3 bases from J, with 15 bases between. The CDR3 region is CASSPKGARYEQYF. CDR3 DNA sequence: TGTGCCAGCAGCCCAAAAGGCGCACGCTACGAGCAGTACTTC.

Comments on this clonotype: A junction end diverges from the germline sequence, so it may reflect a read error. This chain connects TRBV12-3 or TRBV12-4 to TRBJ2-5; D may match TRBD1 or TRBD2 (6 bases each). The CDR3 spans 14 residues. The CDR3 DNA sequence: TGTGCCAGCAGTACCCGGGACACGGGAGAGACCCGGTACTTC. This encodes CASSTRDTGETRYF.

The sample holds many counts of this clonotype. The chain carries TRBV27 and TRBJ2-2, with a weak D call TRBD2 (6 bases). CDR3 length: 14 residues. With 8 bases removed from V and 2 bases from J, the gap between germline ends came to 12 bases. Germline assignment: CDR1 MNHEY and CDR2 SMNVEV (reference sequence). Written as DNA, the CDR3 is TGTGCCAGCGCCGTGGGGACTAACACCGGGGAGCTGTTTTTT. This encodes CASAVGTNTGELFF.

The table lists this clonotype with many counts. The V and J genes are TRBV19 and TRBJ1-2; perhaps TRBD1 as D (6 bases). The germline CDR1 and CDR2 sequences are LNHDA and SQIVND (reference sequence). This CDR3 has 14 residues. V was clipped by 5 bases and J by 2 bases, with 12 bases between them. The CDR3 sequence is CASSGRDRNYGYTF. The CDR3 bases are TGTGCCAGTAGTGGCAGAGACAGGAACTATGGCTACACCTTC.

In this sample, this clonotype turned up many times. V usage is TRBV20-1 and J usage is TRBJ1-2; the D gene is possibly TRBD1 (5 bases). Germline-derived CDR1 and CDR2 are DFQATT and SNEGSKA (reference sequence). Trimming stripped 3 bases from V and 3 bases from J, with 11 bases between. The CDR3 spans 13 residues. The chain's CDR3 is CSASPEGYYGYTF. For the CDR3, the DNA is TGCAGTGCTAGCCCTGAGGGGTACTATGGCTACACCTTC.

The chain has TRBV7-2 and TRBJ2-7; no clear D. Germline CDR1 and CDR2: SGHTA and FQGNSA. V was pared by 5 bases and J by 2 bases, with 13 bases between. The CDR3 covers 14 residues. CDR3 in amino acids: CASSLGSGPYEQYF. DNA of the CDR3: TGTGCCAGCAGCCTGGGTTCAGGCCCCTACGAGCAGTACTTC.

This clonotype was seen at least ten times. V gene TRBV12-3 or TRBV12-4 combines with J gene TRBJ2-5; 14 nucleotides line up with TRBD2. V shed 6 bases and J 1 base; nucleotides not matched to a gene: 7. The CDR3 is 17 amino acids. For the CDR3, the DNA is TGTGCCAGCAGCCCGGATGGACTAGCGGGAGGCCAAGAGACCCAGTACTTC. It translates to CASSPDGLAGGQETQYF.